The sample holds a few counts of the clone carrying this T cell receptor beta chain. This entry is derived from a study of cytomegalovirus exposure and HLA in healthy donors. Trimming took 5 bases from V and 8 from J; bases not matched to a gene: 1. The germline V gene has CDR1 MNHNS and CDR2 SASEGT. The CDR3 totals 11 residues. PCR primers comprised 60 Vbeta and 13 Jbeta primers. Produced via immunoSEQ multiplex PCR; TCRdb's table is partial and in-frame only. The sample has 55,000 to 75,000 clones; approximately 72% are singletons. The TCR originated in a woman aged 25 to 39 in good health and CMV-seropositive. V is TRBV6-1 and J is TRBJ1-1; 8 bases align to TRBD1. Input material: PBMCs. CDR3 nucleotides: TGTGCCAGCAGTCGACAGGGGGAAGCTTTCTTT. Translated, it gives CASSRQGEAFF.